The sequence of this T cell receptor beta chain was determined in a study of blood T cell repertoires in COVID-19. Study context: Material from acute and convalescent COVID-19 was sourced from the United States, Italy and Spain. Sample material is recorded as cDNA or gDNA derived from T cells, B-cell-depleted T cells, or PBMCs.

Under the authors' procedure: Reference gene primer amplification in the assay estimated nucleated cell counts. The assay was immunoSEQ multiplex PCR, and TCRdb's table has in-frame clones only and misses some. V and J calls and clone size are given by that table; D and trimming were obtained from the DNA. The sample comprises under 150,000 clones, 65% to 85% of which are singletons, and around 13% rests with the top ten. This clone came up a few times. The CDR3 is 14 amino acids. Unmatched junction bases numbered 9, after V lost 8 bases and J lost 4 bases. Germline CDR1 is SGHDN and CDR2 is FVKESK. The chain links TRBV14 to TRBJ2-7, with 9 bases identical to TRBD2. This sequence was found in a man in his sixties with active or convalescent COVID-19. The specimen sequenced was peripheral blood. The CDR3 DNA follows: TGTGCCAGCTGTTGCGGGAGGGCCGAGTACGAGCAGTACTTC. Its protein product is CASCCGRAEYEQYF.